This T cell receptor (beta chain) came from a study of neurological immune-mediated disorders. Time point in this sample: longitudinal time-point 1 (baseline). Germline V gives CDR1 SGHRS, CDR2 YFSETQ. Trimming removed 4 bases at V and 3 bases at J, with 5 bases between. The CDR3 loop spans 11 amino acids. The team produced cDNA through 5'RACE using 10-nucleotide random UMIs. TCRdb recomputed calls from the 5' RACE reads with MiXCR, one row per CDR3 protein. The table includes 55,000 to 80,000 distinct CDR3 sequences, roughly 13% detected once. At least ten counts were recorded for this clonotype. This chain connects TRBV5-1 to TRBJ2-7, with D unresolved. This clonotype was obtained from a female donor with HTLV-1-associated myelopathy (HAM/TSP). Sample: PBMCs. The CDR3 loop is CASSQYYEQYF. Here the CDR3 DNA reads TGCGCCAGCAGCCAATACTACGAGCAGTACTTC.